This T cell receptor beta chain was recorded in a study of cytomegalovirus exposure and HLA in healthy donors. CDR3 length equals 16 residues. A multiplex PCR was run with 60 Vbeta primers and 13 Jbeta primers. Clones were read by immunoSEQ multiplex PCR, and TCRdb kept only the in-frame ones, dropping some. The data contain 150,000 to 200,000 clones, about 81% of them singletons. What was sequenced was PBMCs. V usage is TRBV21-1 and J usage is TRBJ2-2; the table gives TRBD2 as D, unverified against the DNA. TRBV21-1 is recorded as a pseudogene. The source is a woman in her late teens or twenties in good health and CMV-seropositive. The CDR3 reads CASKVTRAKNTGELFF. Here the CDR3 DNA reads TGTGCCAGCAAGGTAACTAGGGCGAAGAACACCGGGGAGCTGTTTTTT.